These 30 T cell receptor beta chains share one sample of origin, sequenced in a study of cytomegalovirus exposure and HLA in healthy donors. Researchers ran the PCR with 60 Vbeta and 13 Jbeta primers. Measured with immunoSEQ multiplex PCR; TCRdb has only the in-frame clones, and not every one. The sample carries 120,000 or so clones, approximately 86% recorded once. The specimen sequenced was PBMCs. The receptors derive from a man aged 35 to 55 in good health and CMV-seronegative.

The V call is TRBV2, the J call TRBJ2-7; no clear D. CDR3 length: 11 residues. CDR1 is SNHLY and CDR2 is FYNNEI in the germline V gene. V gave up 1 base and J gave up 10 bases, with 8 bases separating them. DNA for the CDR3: TGTGCCAGCAGTGAAGGGCCGTTTCAGTACTTC. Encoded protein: CASSEGPFQYF.

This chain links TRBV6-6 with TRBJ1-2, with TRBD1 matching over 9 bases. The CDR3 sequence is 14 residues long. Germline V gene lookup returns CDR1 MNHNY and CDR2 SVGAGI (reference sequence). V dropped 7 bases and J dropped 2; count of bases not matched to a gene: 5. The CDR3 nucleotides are TGTGCCAGCACCTCAACAGGGGGCAACTATGGCTACACCTTC. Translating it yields CASTSTGGNYGYTF.

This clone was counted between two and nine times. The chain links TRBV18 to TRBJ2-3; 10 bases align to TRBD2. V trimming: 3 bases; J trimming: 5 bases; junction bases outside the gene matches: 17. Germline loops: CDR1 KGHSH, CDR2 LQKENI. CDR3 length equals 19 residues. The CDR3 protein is CASSPIGLGSGGPGDTQYF. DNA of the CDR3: TGTGCCAGCTCACCGATCGGGTTGGGTAGCGGGGGGCCCGGAGATACGCAGTATTTT.

This chain's CDR3 is CASSDGFRAAYEQYF. DNA of the CDR3: TGTGCCAGCAGTGATGGGTTCAGGGCTGCCTACGAGCAGTACTTC. This sequence joins TRBV6-1 and TRBJ2-7; D is perhaps TRBD1 (5 bases). Germline V lookup: CDR1 MNHNS, CDR2 SASEGT. V dropped 3 bases and J dropped 2 bases, with 14 bases sitting between them. CDR3 size: 15 residues.

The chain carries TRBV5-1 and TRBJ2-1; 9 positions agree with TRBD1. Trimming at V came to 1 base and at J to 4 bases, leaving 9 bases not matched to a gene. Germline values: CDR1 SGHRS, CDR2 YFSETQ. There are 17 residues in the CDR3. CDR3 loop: CASSLPNPGQGYNEQFF. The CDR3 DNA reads TGCGCCAGCAGCTTGCCCAATCCGGGACAGGGTTACAATGAGCAGTTCTTC.

CDR3 bases: TGTGCCAGTAGTACCGGCAGCGGGGGCCTCGACACGTTCTTC. Translated: CASSTGSGGLDTFF. The rearrangement joins TRBV19 to TRBJ2-1, with TRBD2 matching 8 bases. CDR1 LNHDA and CDR2 SQIVND come from the germline V gene (reference sequence). This CDR3 comprises 14 residues. Trimming at V came to 4 bases and at J to 15 bases, leaving 14 bases not matched to a gene.

The CDR3 coding sequence is TGTGCCAGCAGCTCTAATGGACAGATAGCCAAAAACATTCAGTACTTC. This encodes CASSSNGQIAKNIQYF. The chain recombines TRBV7-2 with TRBJ2-4; D is perhaps TRBD1 (6 bases). Between the trimmed V and J ends, which lost 4 bases and 0 bases, there was a span of 13 bases. Germline CDR1 and CDR2: SGHTA and FQGNSA. The CDR3 runs to 16 residues. The whole variable domain, remainder taken from reference TRBV7-2 and TRBJ2-4, is GAGVSQSPSNKVTEKGKDVELRCDPISGHTALYWYRQSLGQGLEFLIYFQGNSAPDKSGLPSDRFSAERTGGSVSTLTIQRTQQEDSAVYLCASSSNGQIAKNIQYFGAGTRLSVL.

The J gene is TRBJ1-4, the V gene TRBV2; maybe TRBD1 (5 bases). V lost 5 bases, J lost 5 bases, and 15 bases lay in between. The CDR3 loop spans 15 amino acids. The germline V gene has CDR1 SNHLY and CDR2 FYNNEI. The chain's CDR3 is CASSSSRGVNEKLFF. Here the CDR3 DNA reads TGTGCCAGCAGTTCCTCTAGGGGCGTGAATGAAAAACTGTTTTTT. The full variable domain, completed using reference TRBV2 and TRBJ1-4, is EPEVTQTPSHQVTQMGQEVILRCVPISNHLYFYWYRQILGQKVEFLVSFYNNEISEKSEIFDDQFSVERPDGSNFTLKIRSTKLEDSAMYFCASSSSRGVNEKLFFGSGTQLSVL.

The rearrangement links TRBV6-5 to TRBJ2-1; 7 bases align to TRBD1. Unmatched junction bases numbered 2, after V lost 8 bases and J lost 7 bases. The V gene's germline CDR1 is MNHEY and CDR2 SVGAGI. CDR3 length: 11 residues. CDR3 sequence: CASAQGNEQFF. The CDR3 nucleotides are TGTGCCAGCGCACAGGGGAATGAGCAGTTCTTC.

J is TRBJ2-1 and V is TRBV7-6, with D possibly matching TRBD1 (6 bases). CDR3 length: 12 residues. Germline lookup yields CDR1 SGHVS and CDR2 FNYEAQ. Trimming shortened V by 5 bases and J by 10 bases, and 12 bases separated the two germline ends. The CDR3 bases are TGTGCCAGCAGCATTTCCGGGACAGAGCAGTTCTTC. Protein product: CASSISGTEQFF.

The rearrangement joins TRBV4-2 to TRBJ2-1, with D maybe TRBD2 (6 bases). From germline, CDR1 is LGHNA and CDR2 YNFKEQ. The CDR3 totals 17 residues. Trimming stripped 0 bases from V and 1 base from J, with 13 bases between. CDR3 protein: CASSQDIGGSSYNEQFF. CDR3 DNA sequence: TGTGCCAGCAGCCAAGATATCGGGGGTTCATCCTACAATGAGCAGTTCTTC.

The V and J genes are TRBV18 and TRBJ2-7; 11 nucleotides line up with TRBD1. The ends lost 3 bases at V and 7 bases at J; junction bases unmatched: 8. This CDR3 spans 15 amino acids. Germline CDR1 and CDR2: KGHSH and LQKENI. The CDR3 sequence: CASSPRTGGAGEQYF. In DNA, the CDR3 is TGTGCCAGCTCACCTCGGACAGGGGGCGCGGGGGAGCAGTACTTC.

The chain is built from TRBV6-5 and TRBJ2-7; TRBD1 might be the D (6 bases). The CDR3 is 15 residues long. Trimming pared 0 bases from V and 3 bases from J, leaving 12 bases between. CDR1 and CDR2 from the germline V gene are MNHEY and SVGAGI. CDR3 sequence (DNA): TGTGCCAGCAGTTACTCGAGAGGGGGAGTCTACGAGCAGTACTTC. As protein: CASSYSRGGVYEQYF.

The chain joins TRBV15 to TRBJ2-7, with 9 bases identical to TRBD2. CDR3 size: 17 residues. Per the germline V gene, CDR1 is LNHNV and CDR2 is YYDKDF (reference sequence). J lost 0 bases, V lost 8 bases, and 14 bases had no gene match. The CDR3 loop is CATSFGLAGRPSYEQYF. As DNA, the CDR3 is TGTGCCACCTCCTTCGGGCTAGCGGGGCGCCCCTCCTACGAGCAGTACTTC. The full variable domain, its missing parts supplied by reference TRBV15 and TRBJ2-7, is DAMVIQNPRYQVTQFGKPVTLSCSQTLNHNVMYWYQQKSSQAPKLLFHYYDKDFNNEADTPDNFQSRRPNTSFCFLDIRSPGLGDTAMYLCATSFGLAGRPSYEQYFGPGTRLTVT.

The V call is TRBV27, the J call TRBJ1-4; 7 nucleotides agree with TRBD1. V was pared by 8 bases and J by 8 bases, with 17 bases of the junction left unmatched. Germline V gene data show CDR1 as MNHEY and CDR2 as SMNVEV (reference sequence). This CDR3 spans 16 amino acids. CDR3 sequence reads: CASRTEQGRIGEKLFF. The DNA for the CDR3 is TGTGCCAGCCGAACTGAACAGGGGCGAATCGGGGAAAAACTGTTTTTT.

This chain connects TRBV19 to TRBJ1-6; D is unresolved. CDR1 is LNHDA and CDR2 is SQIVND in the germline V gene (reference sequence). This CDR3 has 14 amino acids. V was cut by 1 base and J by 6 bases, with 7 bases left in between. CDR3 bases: TGTGCCAGTAGTATAGCACAGACTAATTCACCCCTCCACTTT. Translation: CASSIAQTNSPLHF.

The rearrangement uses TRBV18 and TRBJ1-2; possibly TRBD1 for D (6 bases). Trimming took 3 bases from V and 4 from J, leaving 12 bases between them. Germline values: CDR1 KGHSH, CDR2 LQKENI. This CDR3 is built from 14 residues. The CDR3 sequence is CASSPQGLLYGYTF. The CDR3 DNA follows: TGTGCCAGCTCACCCCAGGGGCTTCTCTATGGCTACACCTTC. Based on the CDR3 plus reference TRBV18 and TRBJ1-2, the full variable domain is NAGVMQNPRHLVRRRGQEARLRCSPMKGHSHVYWYRQLPEEGLKFMVYLQKENIIDESGMPKERFSAEFPKEGPSILRIQQVVRGDSAAYFCASSPQGLLYGYTFGSGTRLTVV.

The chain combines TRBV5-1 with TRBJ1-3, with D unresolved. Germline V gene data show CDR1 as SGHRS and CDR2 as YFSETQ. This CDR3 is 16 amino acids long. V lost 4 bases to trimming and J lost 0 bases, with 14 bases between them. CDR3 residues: CASSPGGQSSGNTIYF. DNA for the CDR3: TGCGCCAGCAGCCCTGGAGGGCAAAGCTCTGGAAACACCATATATTTT.

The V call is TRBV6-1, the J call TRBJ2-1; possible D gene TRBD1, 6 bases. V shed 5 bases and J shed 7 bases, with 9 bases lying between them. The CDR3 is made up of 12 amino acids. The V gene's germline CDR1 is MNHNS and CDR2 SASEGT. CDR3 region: CASSNQGNEQFF. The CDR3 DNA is TGTGCCAGCAGTAATCAGGGGAATGAGCAGTTCTTC.

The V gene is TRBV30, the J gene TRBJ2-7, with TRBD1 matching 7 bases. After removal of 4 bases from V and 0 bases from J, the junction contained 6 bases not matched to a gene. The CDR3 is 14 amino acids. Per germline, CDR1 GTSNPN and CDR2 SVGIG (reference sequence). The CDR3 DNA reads TGTGCCTGGACCTCAGGGGGAAGCTCCTACGAGCAGTACTTC. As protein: CAWTSGGSSYEQYF.

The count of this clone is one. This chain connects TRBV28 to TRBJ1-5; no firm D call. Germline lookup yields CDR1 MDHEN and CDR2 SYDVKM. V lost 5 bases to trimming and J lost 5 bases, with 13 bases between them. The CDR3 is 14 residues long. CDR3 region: CASSPTTYHQPQHF. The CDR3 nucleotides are TGTGCCAGCAGTCCAACTACCTACCATCAGCCCCAGCATTTT.

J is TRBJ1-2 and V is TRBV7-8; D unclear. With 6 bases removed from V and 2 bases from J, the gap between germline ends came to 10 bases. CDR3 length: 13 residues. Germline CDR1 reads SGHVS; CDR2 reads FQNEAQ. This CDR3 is CASSQDRNYGYTF. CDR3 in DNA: TGTGCCAGCAGTCAAGATCGGAACTATGGCTACACCTTC.

The CDR3 spells CASNIHLTDTQYF. The CDR3 region has the DNA TGTGCCAGCAACATCCACCTCACAGATACGCAGTATTTT. The rearrangement joins TRBV9 to TRBJ2-3; D unclear. V lost 6 bases to trimming and J lost 2 bases, with 10 bases between them. The CDR3 spans 13 residues. Germline CDR1 SGDLS, CDR2 YYNGEE.

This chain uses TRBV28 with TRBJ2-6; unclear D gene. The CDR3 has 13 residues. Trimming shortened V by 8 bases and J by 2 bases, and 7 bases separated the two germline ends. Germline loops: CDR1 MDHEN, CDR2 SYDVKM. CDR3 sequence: CASGTAGANVLTF. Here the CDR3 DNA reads TGTGCCAGCGGCACAGCTGGGGCCAACGTCCTGACTTTC. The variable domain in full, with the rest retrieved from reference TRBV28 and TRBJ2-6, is DVKVTQSSRYLVKRTGEKVFLECVQDMDHENMFWYRQDPGLGLRLIYFSYDVKMKEKGDIPEGYSVSREKKERFSLILESASTNQTSMYLCASGTAGANVLTFGAGSRLTVL.

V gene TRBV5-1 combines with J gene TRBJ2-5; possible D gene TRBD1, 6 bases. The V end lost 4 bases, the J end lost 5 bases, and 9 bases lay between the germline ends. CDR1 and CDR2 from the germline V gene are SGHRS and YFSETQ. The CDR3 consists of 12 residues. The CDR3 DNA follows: TGCGCCAGCAGCGGTCAGGGGGAGACCCAGTACTTC. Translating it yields CASSGQGETQYF.

In DNA form, the CDR3 reads TGTGCCTGGAGTGTAAGCTATAATGAAAAACTGTTTTTT. Translating it yields CAWSVSYNEKLFF. The rearrangement uses TRBV30 and TRBJ1-4; D is ambiguous. The germline V gene encodes CDR1 GTSNPN and CDR2 SVGIG (reference sequence). Trimming shortened V by 0 bases and J by 4 bases, and 6 bases separated the two germline ends. The CDR3 sequence is 13 residues long.

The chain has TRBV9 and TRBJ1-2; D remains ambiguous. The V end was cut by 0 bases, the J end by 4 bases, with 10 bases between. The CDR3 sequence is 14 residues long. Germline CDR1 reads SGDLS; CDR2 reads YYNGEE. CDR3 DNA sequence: TGTGCCAGCAGCGTAGCTGTGGTCGGCTATGGCTACACCTTC. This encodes CASSVAVVGYGYTF.

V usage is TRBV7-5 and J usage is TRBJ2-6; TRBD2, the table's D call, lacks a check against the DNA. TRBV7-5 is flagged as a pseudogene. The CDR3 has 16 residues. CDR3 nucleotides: TGTGTCAGAAGCCTGCCCGGTGCCGAGGGGGCCAACGTCCTGACTTTC. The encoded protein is CVRSLPGAEGANVLTF.

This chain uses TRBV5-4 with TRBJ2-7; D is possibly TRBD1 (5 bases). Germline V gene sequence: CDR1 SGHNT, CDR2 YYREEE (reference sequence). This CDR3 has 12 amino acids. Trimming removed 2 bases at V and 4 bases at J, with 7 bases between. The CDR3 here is CASSFRQYEQYF. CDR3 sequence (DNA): TGTGCCAGCAGCTTTCGACAGTACGAGCAGTACTTC.

The CDR3 coding sequence is TGTGCCAGCAGTGACCACCGGGGGGCAGGGTCACCCCTCCACTTT. Amino acids: CASSDHRGAGSPLHF. The chain couples TRBV25-1 to TRBJ1-6; possibly TRBD1 for D (6 bases). The V end lost 3 bases, the J end lost 10 bases, and 16 bases lay between the germline ends. There are 15 residues in the CDR3. From germline, CDR1 is MGHDK and CDR2 SYGVNS.